This record looks at one T cell receptor (beta chain) sequence and its context. This sample is part of a study of neurological immune-mediated disorders. TCRdb reprocessed the 5' RACE reads with MiXCR, giving one entry per CDR3 protein. Among tens of thousands of distinct CDR3 sequences listed, 3.5% were seen once. Source material: PBMCs. The receptor was isolated from a woman aged 45-65 years with multiple sclerosis.

CDR3: CASSSILAGQYEQFF. In DNA form, the CDR3 reads TGTGCCAGCAGCTCCATACTAGCGGGGCAATATGAGCAGTTCTTC. This sequence joins TRBV7-2 and TRBJ2-1; the match to TRBD2 covers 10 bases. CDR3 length: 15 residues. V dropped 4 bases and J dropped 8; count of bases not matched to a gene: 8. Looked up from germline, CDR1 is SGHTA and CDR2 is FQGNSA. Full variable domain (remainder filled in from reference TRBV7-2 and TRBJ2-1): GAGVSQSPSNKVTEKGKDVELRCDPISGHTALYWYRQSLGQGLEFLIYFQGNSAPDKSGLPSDRFSAERTGGSVSTLTIQRTQQEDSAVYLCASSSILAGQYEQFFGPGTRLTVL.